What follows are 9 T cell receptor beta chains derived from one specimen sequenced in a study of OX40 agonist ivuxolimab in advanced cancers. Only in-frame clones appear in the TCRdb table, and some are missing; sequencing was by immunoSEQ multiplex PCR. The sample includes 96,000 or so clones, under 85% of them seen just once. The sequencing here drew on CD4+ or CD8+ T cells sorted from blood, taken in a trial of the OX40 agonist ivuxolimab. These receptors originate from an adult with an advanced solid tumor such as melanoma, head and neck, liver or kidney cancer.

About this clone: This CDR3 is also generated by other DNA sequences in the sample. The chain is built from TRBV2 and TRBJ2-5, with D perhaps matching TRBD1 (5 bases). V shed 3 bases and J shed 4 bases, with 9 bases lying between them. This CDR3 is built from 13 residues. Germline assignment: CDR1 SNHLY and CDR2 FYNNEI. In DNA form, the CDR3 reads TGTGCCAGCAGTGAGGGGCGCGGAGAGACCCAGTACTTC. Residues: CASSEGRGETQYF.

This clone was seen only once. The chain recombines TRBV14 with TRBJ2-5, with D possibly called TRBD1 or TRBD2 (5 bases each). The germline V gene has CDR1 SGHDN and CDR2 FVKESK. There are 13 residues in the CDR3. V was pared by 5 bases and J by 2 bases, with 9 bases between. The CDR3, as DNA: TGTGCCAGCAGCTGGGGACCTCAAGAGACCCAGTACTTC. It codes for CASSWGPQETQYF.

CDR3 loop: CASIPGLAGAWGELFF. The CDR3 coding sequence is TGTGCCAGCATCCCCGGACTAGCGGGGGCTTGGGGGGAGCTGTTTTTT. The V call is TRBV5-8, the J call TRBJ2-2, with TRBD2 matching 13 bases. There are 16 residues in the CDR3. Germline V CDR1 and CDR2: SGHTS, YDEGEE. V lost 6 bases to trimming and J lost 8 bases; unmatched junction nucleotides: 10.

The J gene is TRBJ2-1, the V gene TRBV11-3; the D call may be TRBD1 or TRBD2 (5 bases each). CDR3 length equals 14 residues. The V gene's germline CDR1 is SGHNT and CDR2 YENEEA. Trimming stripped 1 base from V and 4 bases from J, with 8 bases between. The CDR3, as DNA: TGTGCCAGCAGCTTAGGAGGGGCGTACAATGAGCAGTTCTTC. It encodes CASSLGGAYNEQFF.

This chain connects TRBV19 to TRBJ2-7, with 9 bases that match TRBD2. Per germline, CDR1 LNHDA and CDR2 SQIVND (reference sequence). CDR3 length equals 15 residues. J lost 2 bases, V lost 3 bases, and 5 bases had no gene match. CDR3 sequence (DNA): TGTGCCAGTAGTATTAGCGGGAGTGTTCCCTACGAGCAGTACTTC. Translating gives CASSISGSVPYEQYF.

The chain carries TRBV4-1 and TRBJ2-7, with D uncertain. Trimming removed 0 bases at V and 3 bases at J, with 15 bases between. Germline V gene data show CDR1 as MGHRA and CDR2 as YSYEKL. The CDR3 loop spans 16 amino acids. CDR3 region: CASSQEGNDLRYEQYF. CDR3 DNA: TGCGCCAGCAGCCAAGAGGGCAACGACCTACGCTACGAGCAGTACTTC.

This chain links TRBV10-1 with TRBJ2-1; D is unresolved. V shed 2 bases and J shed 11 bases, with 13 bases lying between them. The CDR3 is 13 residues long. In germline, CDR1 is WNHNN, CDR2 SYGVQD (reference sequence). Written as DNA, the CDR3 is TGCGCCAGCAGTGAGCTAAAGTTCTTTCAGCAGTTCTTC. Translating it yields CASSELKFFQQFF.

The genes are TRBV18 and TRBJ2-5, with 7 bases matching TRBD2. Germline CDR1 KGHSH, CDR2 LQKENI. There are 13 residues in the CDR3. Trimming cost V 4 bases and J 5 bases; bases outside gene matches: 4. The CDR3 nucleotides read TGTGCCAGCTCACTGGGTAGCGGGGAGACCCAGTACTTC. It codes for CASSLGSGETQYF.

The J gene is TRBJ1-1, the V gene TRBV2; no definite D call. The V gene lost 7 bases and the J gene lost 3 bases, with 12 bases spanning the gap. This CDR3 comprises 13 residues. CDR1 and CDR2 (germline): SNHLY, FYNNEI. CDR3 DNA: TGTGCCAGCAAAGGCAGTAGGGACACTGAAGCTTTCTTT. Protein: CASKGSRDTEAFF.